The rows below give T cell receptor beta chains drawn from one sample of a study of blood T cell repertoires in COVID-19. This table comes from immunoSEQ multiplex PCR, and its TCRdb copy is limited to in-frame clones, with some not included. Seen here are about 250,000 clones, approximately 92% observed once, and the top ten hold less than 2.5%. The sequenced sample was PBMCs or T cells enriched from blood (not recorded which). These receptors all stem from a woman under 30 who had recovered from COVID-19. Each CDR3 is given with its conserved first and last residue. The order of the fields is D gene, clone size, J gene, V gene, CDR3 protein, CDR3 DNA. The D gene is left open where the match is weak. Clone size is stated in some rows and not others, as once, few, many or a class when expanded.

>TRBD1|.|TRBJ1-6|TRBV7-3
CASSQEDRVNSPLHF
TGTGCCAGCAGCCAGGAGGACAGGGTTAATTCACCCCTCCACTTT
>.|.|TRBJ1-1|TRBV20-1
CSASYGGFGTEAFF
TGCAGTGCTAGTTACGGGGGGTTTGGGACTGAAGCTTTCTTT
>.|few|TRBJ1-2|TRBV5-1
CASSPAGDGYTF
TGCGCCAGCAGCCCCGCGGGGGACGGCTACACCTTC
>TRBD2|.|TRBJ2-7|TRBV6-5
CASLGRGLGEQYF
TGTGCCAGCCTGGGGCGGGGGTTGGGGGAGCAGTACTTC
>TRBD1|.|TRBJ1-1|TRBV7-2
CASSLMTGLLNTEAFF
TGTGCCAGCAGCCTAATGACAGGGTTATTGAACACTGAAGCTTTCTTT
>TRBD1|.|TRBJ1-6|TRBV7-9
CASSSGQGASPLHF
TGTGCCAGCAGCTCTGGACAGGGTGCCTCACCCCTCCACTTT
>TRBD1|.|TRBJ2-7|TRBV7-3
CASSLRLRDRGHEQYF
TGTGCCAGCAGCTTACGACTCCGGGACAGGGGACACGAGCAGTACTTC
>TRBD1|.|TRBJ2-7|TRBV3-1/TRBV3-2
CASSPGQGEQYF
TGTGCCAGCAGCCCCGGACAGGGGGAGCAGTACTTC
>.|.|TRBJ2-3|TRBV9
CASSVGGGVSTDTQYF
TGTGCCAGCAGCGTAGGGGGCGGGGTTAGCACAGATACGCAGTATTTT
>TRBD1|.|TRBJ2-7|TRBV5-6
CASTRDRGSEQYF
TGTGCCAGCACCCGGGACAGGGGAAGCGAGCAGTACTTC
>TRBD1|.|TRBJ1-6|TRBV5-4
CASSGGQGSNSPLHF
TGTGCCAGCAGCGGAGGACAGGGCAGTAATTCACCCCTCCACTTT
>.|.|TRBJ2-7|TRBV27
CASRMTGKNSYEQYF
TGTGCCAGCAGAATGACAGGAAAAAACTCCTACGAGCAGTACTTC
>TRBD1|.|TRBJ2-3|TRBV15
CATSGRDSGTDTQYF
TGTGCCACCAGCGGCCGGGACAGCGGCACAGATACGCAGTATTTT
>TRBD2|once|TRBJ2-7|TRBV5-1
CASSLGPSGLVYEQYF
TGCGCCAGCAGCTTGGGTCCTAGCGGCCTAGTCTACGAGCAGTACTTC
>.|.|TRBJ1-2|TRBV10-2
CASSEPRWQEGFGGYTF
TGCGCCAGCAGTGAGCCCCGGTGGCAGGAGGGTTTTGGTGGCTACACCTTC
>TRBD1|.|TRBJ1-5|TRBV19
CASSTGQGSNQPQHF
TGTGCCAGTAGTACCGGACAGGGGAGCAATCAGCCCCAGCATTTT
>.|.|TRBJ2-3|TRBV5-1
CASSVAFETDTQYF
TGCGCCAGCAGCGTAGCCTTCGAAACAGATACGCAGTATTTT